Each of the 21 T cell receptor beta chains below was sequenced from the same sample in a study of molecular identifiers for immune sequencing clone quantification. TCRdb reprocessed the PCR reads via MiXCR and lists one record per CDR3 protein. There are about 320,000 distinct CDR3 sequences in the sample; 20% to 25% occur only once, and 0.75% to 0.85% lies in the top ten. Specimen: naive CD8+ T cells from blood, with Jurkat cell RNA spiked in. Subset indicated: FACS-sorted CD8+CD4-CCR7+CD45RA+ naive T cells. These receptor sequences come from a human donor in good health. Some libraries in this study had Jurkat cell RNA spiked in.

This chain joins TRBV27 and TRBJ1-1; D not certain. CDR3 length: 14 amino acids. Germline values: CDR1 MNHEY, CDR2 SMNVEV (reference sequence). V lost 5 bases, J lost 3 bases, and 13 bases lay in between. The CDR3 bases are TGTGCCAGCAGTCCCCACATATTCTACACTGAAGCTTTCTTT. Translated, it gives CASSPHIFYTEAFF.

This clonotype was counted ten times or more. The chain joins TRBV6-2 or TRBV6-3 to TRBJ1-5, with D maybe TRBD1 (5 bases). Trimming pared 6 bases from V and 7 bases from J, leaving 16 bases between. CDR1 and CDR2 (germline): MNHEY, SVGEGT. This CDR3 is 14 amino acids long. In DNA form, the CDR3 reads TGTGCCAGCAGAGTTACAGCCGGGGCGCAGCCCCAGCATTTT. It specifies CASRVTAGAQPQHF.

Details on this clonotype: With a much larger clone just one base away, this may be a read error. V is TRBV3-1 and J is TRBJ2-7; TRBD2 matches 8 bases. The germline V gene has CDR1 LGHDT and CDR2 YNNKEL (reference sequence). The CDR3 consists of 19 residues. V lost 4 bases and J lost 0; bases outside the gene matches: 17. CDR3: CASSLRESSGEARSYEQYF. CDR3 nucleotide sequence: TGTGCCAGCAGCCTAAGGGAGAGTAGCGGGGAAGCCCGCTCCTACGAGCAGTACTTC.

The table lists this clonotype with many counts. The rearrangement uses TRBV28 and TRBJ2-3; 10 bases fit TRBD2. CDR1 and CDR2 from the germline V gene are MDHEN and SYDVKM. This CDR3 comprises 14 residues. The junction had 2 bases not matched to a gene; V was cut back by 3 bases and J by 5 bases. The CDR3 here is CASSFRLAGDTQYF. As DNA, the CDR3 is TGTGCCAGCAGTTTCCGACTAGCGGGAGATACGCAGTATTTT. The entire variable domain, with the rest obtained from reference TRBV28 and TRBJ2-3, is as follows: DVKVTQSSRYLVKRTGEKVFLECVQDMDHENMFWYRQDPGLGLRLIYFSYDVKMKEKGDIPEGYSVSREKKERFSLILESASTNQTSMYLCASSFRLAGDTQYFGPGTRLTVL.

This clonotype was seen repeatedly, ten times or more. The chain combines TRBV13 with TRBJ2-1, with TRBD2 matching 10 bases. Germline assignment: CDR1 PRHDT and CDR2 FYEKMQ (reference sequence). The CDR3 length is 19 residues. Trimming took 1 base from V and 6 from J; bases not matched to a gene: 15. CDR3 DNA sequence: TGTGCCAGCAGCTTAGCCGGTTTCCTAGCGGGAGAGAACGGCAATGAGCAGTTCTTC. Translated: CASSLAGFLAGENGNEQFF.

This clonotype was counted at least ten times. In DNA, the CDR3 is TGCAGTGCTAGAGTAGGGGGCCCTAGCAATCAGCCCCAGCATTTT. Its protein is CSARVGGPSNQPQHF. V usage is TRBV20-1 and J usage is TRBJ1-5, with 7 bases lining up with TRBD1. Germline V gene sequence: CDR1 DFQATT, CDR2 SNEGSKA (reference sequence). This CDR3 has 15 residues. V dropped 1 base and J dropped 0; count of bases not matched to a gene: 3.

This clonotype was observed at least ten times. The chain has TRBV19 and TRBJ2-7, with 7 bases identical to TRBD1. V was pared by 3 bases and J by 3 bases, with 11 bases of the junction left unmatched. The CDR3 totals 16 residues. The germline V gene encodes CDR1 LNHDA and CDR2 SQIVND (reference sequence). CDR3: CASSIAPAGGNYEQYF. The DNA for the CDR3 is TGTGCCAGTAGTATTGCTCCGGCAGGGGGAAACTACGAGCAGTACTTC.

The table lists this clonotype with many counts. The V gene is TRBV11-2, the J gene TRBJ1-5, with 7 nucleotides matching TRBD1. The length of the CDR3 is 15 residues. The ends lost 5 bases at V and 0 bases at J; junction bases unmatched: 4. Germline values: CDR1 SGHAT, CDR2 FQNNGV. For the CDR3, the DNA is TGTGCCAGCAGCCTACAGGGGACTAGCAATCAGCCCCAGCATTTT. Translated: CASSLQGTSNQPQHF.

Ten or more counts support this clonotype. V usage is TRBV11-2 and J usage is TRBJ2-1; D is tentatively TRBD1 or TRBD2 (5 bases each). This CDR3 has 13 residues. Trimming left V 5 bases short and J 9 bases short, with 14 bases between. The germline CDR1 and CDR2 sequences are SGHAT and FQNNGV. CDR3 loop: CASSTPWGTEQFF. CDR3 nucleotides: TGTGCCAGCAGCACCCCATGGGGGACTGAGCAGTTCTTC.

The V and J genes are TRBV27 and TRBJ2-7; tentatively, D is TRBD1 (5 bases). CDR3 length: 17 residues. V lost 0 bases and J lost 0, with 15 bases in between. The germline V gene encodes CDR1 MNHEY and CDR2 SMNVEV (reference sequence). CDR3 in amino acids: CASSLSPQDSASYEQYF. CDR3 DNA sequence: TGTGCCAGCAGTTTATCCCCCCAAGACAGCGCCTCCTACGAGCAGTACTTC.

This clonotype was recorded many times. The V and J genes are TRBV7-3 and TRBJ2-3; possibly TRBD2 for D (5 bases). The V end was cut by 5 bases, the J end by 0 bases, with 18 bases between. Germline V gene lookup returns CDR1 SGHTA and CDR2 FQGTGA. This CDR3 has 17 residues. This CDR3 is CASSSGLGVASTDTQYF. Written as DNA, the CDR3 is TGTGCCAGCAGCAGCGGACTTGGAGTAGCGAGCACAGATACGCAGTATTTT.

V and J are TRBV13 and TRBJ1-1; TRBD1 is a possible D gene (6 bases). V lost 10 bases to trimming and J lost 3 bases, with 18 bases between them. The CDR3 is 14 residues long. In germline, CDR1 is PRHDT, CDR2 FYEKMQ (reference sequence). The CDR3 DNA reads TGTGCCACCAGGGGATGGGGCCTCGACACTGAAGCTTTCTTT. This translates into CATRGWGLDTEAFF.

There are many counts of this clonotype. The chain combines TRBV7-8 with TRBJ2-1; possible D gene TRBD1, 5 bases. CDR1 and CDR2 from the germline V gene are SGHVS and FQNEAQ. V gave up 4 bases and J gave up 0 bases, with 16 bases separating them. The CDR3 has 17 amino acids. DNA of the CDR3: TGTGCCAGCAGCTCGGTACTGGGCAGGGTCTCCTACAATGAGCAGTTCTTC. Its translation: CASSSVLGRVSYNEQFF.

There are a few counts of this clonotype. The rearrangement links TRBV10-3 to TRBJ1-4, with 10 positions matching TRBD1. Germline V gene lookup returns CDR1 ENHRY and CDR2 SYGVKD. V dropped 10 bases and J dropped 4; count of bases not matched to a gene: 12. The CDR3 has 16 amino acids. CDR3 region: CATRNGQGVGNEKLFF. For the CDR3, the DNA is TGTGCCACGCGAAACGGACAGGGGGTTGGTAATGAAAAACTGTTTTTT.

This clonotype was detected ten times or more. This chain joins TRBV6-1 and TRBJ1-4; a possible D gene is TRBD1 (6 bases). Germline V gene data show CDR1 as MNHNS and CDR2 as SASEGT. Trimming removed 3 bases at V and 5 bases at J, with 10 bases between. The CDR3 extends over 14 amino acids. The CDR3 region is CASSEDSQNEKLFF. CDR3 sequence (DNA): TGTGCCAGCAGTGAGGACAGCCAGAATGAAAAACTGTTTTTT.

There are many counts of this clonotype. This chain connects TRBV12-5 to TRBJ2-1; TRBD1 matches 7 bases. The CDR3 is 14 amino acids. Trimming cost V 1 base and J 8 bases; bases outside gene matches: 5. Per germline, CDR1 LGHNT and CDR2 FRNRAP. DNA of the CDR3: TGTGCTAGTGGTTTGGCCTACCAGGGGGATGAGCAGTTCTTC. It encodes CASGLAYQGDEQFF.

The chain is built from TRBV10-1 and TRBJ1-5, with TRBD1 matching over 8 bases. Germline loops: CDR1 WNHNN, CDR2 SYGVQD (reference sequence). The V and J ends lost 4 bases and 4 bases, in that order; junction bases with no gene match: 0. The CDR3 sequence is 13 residues long. CDR3 sequence reads: CASSGQGNQPQHF. The CDR3 DNA is TGCGCCAGCAGTGGACAGGGGAATCAGCCCCAGCATTTT.

There are many counts of this clonotype. The V call is TRBV5-6, the J call TRBJ2-7; no clear D. Trimming shortened V by 0 bases and J by 0 bases, and 7 bases separated the two germline ends. CDR3 size: 14 residues. Germline-derived CDR1 and CDR2 are SGHDT and YYEEEE. The CDR3 here is CASSLGQNSYEQYF. The CDR3 DNA sequence: TGTGCCAGCAGCTTGGGCCAGAACTCCTACGAGCAGTACTTC.

Note on this clonotype: It may be a read error: a sequence one base away is much more abundant. CDR3 residues: CSVEGSKGLELFF. The CDR3 DNA follows: TGCAGCGTTGAAGGTTCTAAGGGGCTGGAACTGTTTTTT. The chain has TRBV29-1 and TRBJ1-4, with D perhaps matching TRBD1 (5 bases). The CDR3 spans 13 residues. V shed 1 base and J shed 12 bases, with 15 bases lying between them. Germline V gene data show CDR1 as SQVTM and CDR2 as ANQGSEA.

This clonotype appeared many times. The chain has TRBV27 and TRBJ2-7; 9 positions match TRBD2. The length of the CDR3 is 16 residues. Looked up from germline, CDR1 is MNHEY and CDR2 is SMNVEV (reference sequence). J was trimmed by 4 bases and V by 4 bases; bases with no gene match: 11. In DNA, the CDR3 is TGTGCCAGCAGTTCTCCGGGACTAGCCCACAGATACGAGCAGTACTTC. This encodes CASSSPGLAHRYEQYF.

Worth noting for this clonotype: One base away lies a much larger clone, so this may be a sequencing read error. This chain connects TRBV4-3 to TRBJ2-7; 8 bases are a match to TRBD2. CDR3 length equals 17 residues. CDR1 and CDR2 from the germline V gene are LGHNA and YSLEER. As DNA, the CDR3 is TGCGCCAGCAGCCAAGATCGGGGGGGGGCGAGCTCCTACGGGCAGTACTTC. Translating it yields CASSQDRGGASSYGQYF.